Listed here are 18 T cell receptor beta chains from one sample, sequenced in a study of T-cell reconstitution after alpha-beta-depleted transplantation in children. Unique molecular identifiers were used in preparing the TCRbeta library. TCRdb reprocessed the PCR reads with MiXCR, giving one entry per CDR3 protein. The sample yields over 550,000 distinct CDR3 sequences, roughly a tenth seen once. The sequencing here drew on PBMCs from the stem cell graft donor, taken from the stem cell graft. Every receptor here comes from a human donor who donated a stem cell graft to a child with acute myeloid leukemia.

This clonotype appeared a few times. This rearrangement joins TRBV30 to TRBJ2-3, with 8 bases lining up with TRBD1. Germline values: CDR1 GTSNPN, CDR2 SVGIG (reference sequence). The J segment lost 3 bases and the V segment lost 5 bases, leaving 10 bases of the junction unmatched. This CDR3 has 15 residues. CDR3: CAWDRGNGGTDTQYF. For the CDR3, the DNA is TGTGCCTGGGACAGGGGAAATGGTGGAACAGATACGCAGTATTTT. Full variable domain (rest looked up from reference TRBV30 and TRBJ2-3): SQTIHQWPATLVQPVGSPLSLECTVEGTSNPNLYWYRQAAGRGLQLLFYSVGIGQISSEVPQNLSASRPQDRQFILSSKKLLLSDSGFYLCAWDRGNGGTDTQYFGPGTRLTVL.

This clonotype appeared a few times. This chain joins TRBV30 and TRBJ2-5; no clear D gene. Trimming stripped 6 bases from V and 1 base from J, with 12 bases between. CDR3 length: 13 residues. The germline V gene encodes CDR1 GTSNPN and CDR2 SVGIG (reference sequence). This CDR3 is CACSSGAQETQYF. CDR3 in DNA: TGTGCCTGTTCCTCCGGCGCCCAAGAGACCCAGTACTTC.

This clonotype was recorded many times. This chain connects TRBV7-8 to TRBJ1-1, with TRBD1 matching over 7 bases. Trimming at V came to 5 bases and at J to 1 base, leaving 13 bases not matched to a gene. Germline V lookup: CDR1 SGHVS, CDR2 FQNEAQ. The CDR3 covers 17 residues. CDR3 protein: CASSPTGATGSNTEAFF. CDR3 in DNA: TGTGCCAGCAGCCCTACAGGGGCGACAGGCTCGAACACTGAAGCTTTCTTT. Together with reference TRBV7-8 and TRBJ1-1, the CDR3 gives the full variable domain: GAGVSQSPRYKVAKRGQDVALRCDPISGHVSLFWYQQALGQGPEFLTYFQNEAQLDKSGLPSDRFFAERPEGSVSTLKIQRTQQEDSAVYLCASSPTGATGSNTEAFFGQGTRLTVV.

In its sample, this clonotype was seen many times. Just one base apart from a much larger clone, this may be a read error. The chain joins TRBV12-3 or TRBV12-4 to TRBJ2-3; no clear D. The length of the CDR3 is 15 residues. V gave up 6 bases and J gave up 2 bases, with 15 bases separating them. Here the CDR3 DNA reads TGTGCCAGCAGAGCAAGGAAATTCCCCACAGATACGCAGTATTTT. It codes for CASRARKFPTDTQYF.

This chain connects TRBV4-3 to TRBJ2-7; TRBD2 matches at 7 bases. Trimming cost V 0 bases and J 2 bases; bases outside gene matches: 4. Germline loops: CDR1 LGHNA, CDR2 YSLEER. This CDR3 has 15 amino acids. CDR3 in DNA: TGCGCCAGCAGCCAAGATCCACTAGCGACCTACGAGCAGTACTTC. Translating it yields CASSQDPLATYEQYF.

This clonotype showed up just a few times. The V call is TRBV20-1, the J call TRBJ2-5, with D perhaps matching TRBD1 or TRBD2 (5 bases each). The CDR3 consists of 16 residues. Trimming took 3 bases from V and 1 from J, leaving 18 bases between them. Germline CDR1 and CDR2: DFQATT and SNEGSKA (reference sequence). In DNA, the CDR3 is TGCAGTGCTAGTGGGGGTACGGGGAAGGTCCAAGAGACCCAGTACTTC. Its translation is CSASGGTGKVQETQYF.

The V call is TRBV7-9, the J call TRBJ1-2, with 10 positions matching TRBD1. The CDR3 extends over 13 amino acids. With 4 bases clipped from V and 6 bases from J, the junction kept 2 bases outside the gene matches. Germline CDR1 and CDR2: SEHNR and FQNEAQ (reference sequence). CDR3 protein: CASSSTGGDGYTF. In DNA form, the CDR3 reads TGTGCCAGCAGCTCGACAGGGGGCGATGGCTACACCTTC.

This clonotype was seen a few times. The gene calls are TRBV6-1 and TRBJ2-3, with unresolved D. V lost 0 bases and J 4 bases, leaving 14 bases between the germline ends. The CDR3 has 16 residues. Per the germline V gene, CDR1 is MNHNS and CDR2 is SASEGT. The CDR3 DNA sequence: TGTGCCAGCAGTGAAGCGCAAGGCACACAAGCAGATACGCAGTATTTT. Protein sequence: CASSEAQGTQADTQYF.

This chain's CDR3 is CASSQTLYEQYF. Here the CDR3 DNA reads TGTGCCAGCAGTCAAACGTTGTACGAGCAGTACTTC. The V and J genes are TRBV6-2 or TRBV6-3 and TRBJ2-7; D is uncertain. Trimming took off 5 bases at V and 4 bases at J, with 9 bases between the two ends. This CDR3 has 12 amino acids. CDR1 is MNHEY and CDR2 is SVGEGT in the germline V gene.

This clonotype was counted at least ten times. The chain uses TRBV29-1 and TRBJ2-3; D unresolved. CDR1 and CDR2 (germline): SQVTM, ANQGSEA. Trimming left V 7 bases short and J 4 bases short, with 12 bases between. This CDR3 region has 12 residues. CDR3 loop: CSALGGSDTQYF. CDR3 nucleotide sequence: TGCAGCGCCTTGGGTGGGTCAGATACGCAGTATTTT.

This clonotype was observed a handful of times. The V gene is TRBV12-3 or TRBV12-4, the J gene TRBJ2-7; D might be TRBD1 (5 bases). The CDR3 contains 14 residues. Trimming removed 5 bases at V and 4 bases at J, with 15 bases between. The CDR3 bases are TGTGCCAGCAGTCCTTTGCCAGGGATTTACGAGCAGTACTTC. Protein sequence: CASSPLPGIYEQYF.

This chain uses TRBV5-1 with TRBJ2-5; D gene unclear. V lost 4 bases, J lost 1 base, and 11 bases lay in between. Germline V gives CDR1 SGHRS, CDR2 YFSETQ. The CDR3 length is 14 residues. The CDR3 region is CASSPVGGQETQYF. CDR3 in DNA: TGCGCCAGCAGCCCTGTGGGTGGCCAAGAGACCCAGTACTTC.

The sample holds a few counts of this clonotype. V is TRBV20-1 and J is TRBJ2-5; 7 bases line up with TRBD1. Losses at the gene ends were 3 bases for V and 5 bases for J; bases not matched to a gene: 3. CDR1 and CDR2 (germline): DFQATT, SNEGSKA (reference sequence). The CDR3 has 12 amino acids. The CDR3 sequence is CSASVQGETQYF. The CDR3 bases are TGCAGTGCTAGCGTACAGGGGGAGACCCAGTACTTC.

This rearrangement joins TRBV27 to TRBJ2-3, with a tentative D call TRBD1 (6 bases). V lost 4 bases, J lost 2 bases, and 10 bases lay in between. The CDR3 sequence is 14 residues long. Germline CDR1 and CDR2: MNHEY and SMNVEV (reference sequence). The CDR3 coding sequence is TGTGCCAGCAGTTCGGACAGTCTCACAGATACGCAGTATTTT. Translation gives CASSSDSLTDTQYF.

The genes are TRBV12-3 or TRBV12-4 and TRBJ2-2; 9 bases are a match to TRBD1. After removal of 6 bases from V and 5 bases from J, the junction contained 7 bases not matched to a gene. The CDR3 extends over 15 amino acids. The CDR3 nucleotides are TGTGCCAGCAGCCCCGGACAGGGGAGAACCGGGGAGCTGTTTTTT. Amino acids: CASSPGQGRTGELFF.

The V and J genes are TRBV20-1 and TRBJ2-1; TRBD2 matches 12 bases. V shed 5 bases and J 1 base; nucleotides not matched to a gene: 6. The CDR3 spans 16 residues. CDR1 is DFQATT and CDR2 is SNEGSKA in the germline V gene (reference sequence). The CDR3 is CSAGGTSGSSYNEQFF. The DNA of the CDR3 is TGCAGTGCTGGGGGGACTAGCGGGTCATCCTACAATGAGCAGTTCTTC.

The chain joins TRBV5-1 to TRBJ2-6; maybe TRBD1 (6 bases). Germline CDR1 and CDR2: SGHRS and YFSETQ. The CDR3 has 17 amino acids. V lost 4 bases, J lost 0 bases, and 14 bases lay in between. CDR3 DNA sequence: TGCGCCAGCAGCATCAGGGGAACGATCTCTGGGGCCAACGTCCTGACTTTC. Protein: CASSIRGTISGANVLTF.

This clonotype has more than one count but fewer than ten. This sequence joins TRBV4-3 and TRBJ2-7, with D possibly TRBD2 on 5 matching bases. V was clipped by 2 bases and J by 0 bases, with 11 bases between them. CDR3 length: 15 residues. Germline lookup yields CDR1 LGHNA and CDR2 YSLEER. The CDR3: CASSQLRVSSYEQYF. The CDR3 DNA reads TGCGCCAGCAGCCAATTGCGGGTCAGCTCCTACGAGCAGTACTTC.